A selection of T cell receptor beta chains follows, all from one sample in a study of blood T cell repertoires in COVID-19. Sequencing used immunoSEQ multiplex PCR; TCRdb keeps in-frame clones, though not all of them. The data contain approximately 240,000 clones, around 82% of them singletons. The material sequenced was peripheral blood. These receptors all stem from an elderly woman with active or convalescent COVID-19. CDR3s include the opening cysteine and the closing phenylalanine or tryptophan. The D gene is left open where the match is weak. Not all rows give a size; the values are once, few, many and, for expanded clones, a class.

>.|TRBV27|TRBJ1-1|TRBD1
CASSLRGQGFQGEAFF
TGTGCCAGCAGTTTAAGGGGACAGGGGTTTCAAGGTGAAGCTTTCTTT
>.|TRBV28|TRBJ1-2|TRBD1
CASSLYRGRYPYGYTF
TGTGCCAGCAGTCTTTACAGGGGGCGATACCCCTATGGCTACACCTTC
>.|TRBV4-1|TRBJ1-2|TRBD1
CASSHPIRDRGRYGYTF
TGCGCCAGCAGCCATCCCATTCGTGACAGGGGACGGTATGGCTACACCTTC
>few|TRBV25-1|TRBJ1-5|.
CASRRGGDQPQHF
TGTGCCAGCCGGAGGGGAGGGGATCAGCCCCAGCATTTT
>.|TRBV15|TRBJ1-1|.
CATSRQQGVQAAFF
TGTGCCACCAGCAGGCAACAGGGAGTTCAGGCCGCTTTCTTT
>.|TRBV4-1|TRBJ1-5|TRBD1
CASSEGGQSNQPQHF
TGCGCCAGCAGCGAAGGGGGACAGAGCAATCAGCCCCAGCATTTT
>few|TRBV18|TRBJ1-2|.
CASSPTEIPNGYTF
TGTGCCAGCTCACCAACGGAGATACCCAATGGCTACACCTTC
>.|TRBV7-9|TRBJ2-1|TRBD1
CASSQPGQGYNEQFF
TGTGCCAGCAGTCAACCGGGACAGGGATACAATGAGCAGTTCTTC
>.|TRBV25-1|TRBJ2-3|.
CASSDSLTTMGADTQYF
TGTGCCAGCAGTGACAGCCTCACCACCATGGGGGCTGATACGCAGTATTTT
>.|TRBV6-4|TRBJ1-2|TRBD1
CASSDGTGSRYTF
TGTGCCAGCAGTGACGGGACAGGGTCGCGCTACACCTTC
>.|TRBV5-8|TRBJ1-3|TRBD1
CASSAGQLQGNTIYF
TGTGCCAGCAGCGCGGGACAGCTCCAAGGGAACACCATATATTTT
>.|TRBV2|TRBJ1-1|TRBD1
CASRGDRGWTEAFF
TGTGCCAGCAGAGGAGACAGGGGATGGACTGAAGCTTTCTTT
>.|TRBV5-4|TRBJ2-7|.
CATANQQGLAYEQYF
TGTGCCACTGCAAACCAGCAGGGTCTTGCCTACGAGCAGTACTTC
>.|TRBV4-1|TRBJ2-2|TRBD2
CASSQDALAGIPTGELFF
TGCGCCAGCAGCCAAGATGCCCTAGCGGGAATCCCCACCGGGGAGCTGTTTTTT